The present TCR beta chain was sequenced within a study of beta chain features in type 1 diabetes. Comments on this clone: Its cognate antigen is unknown.

Populations obtained by sorting all exceeded 95% purity. Trimming pared 6 bases from V and 3 bases from J, leaving 11 bases between. CDR3 size: 13 residues. From germline, CDR1 is SGHTA and CDR2 FQGNSA. Of the isolated RNA, all was reverse transcribed, and so the sequenced material was expressed TCRB transcripts. Data came from immunoSEQ multiplex PCR; TCRdb stores just in-frame clones and leaves some out. In the table there are hundreds of thousands of clones, 9.3% of which are singletons. General study results and limits: Sequencing from cDNA could over-represent high-TCR-expressing cells. For Type 1 diabetes patients, all four CD4+ subsets carried TCRB CDR3s that were moderately but significantly shorter.

The receptor's source is a young man with type 1 diabetes. The chain uses TRBV7-2 and TRBJ1-2; no clear D. Input material: central memory CD4+ T cells from blood. The CDR3 sequence is CASSYYGDYGYTF. The CDR3 nucleotides are TGTGCCAGCAGTTATTATGGAGACTATGGCTACACCTTC.